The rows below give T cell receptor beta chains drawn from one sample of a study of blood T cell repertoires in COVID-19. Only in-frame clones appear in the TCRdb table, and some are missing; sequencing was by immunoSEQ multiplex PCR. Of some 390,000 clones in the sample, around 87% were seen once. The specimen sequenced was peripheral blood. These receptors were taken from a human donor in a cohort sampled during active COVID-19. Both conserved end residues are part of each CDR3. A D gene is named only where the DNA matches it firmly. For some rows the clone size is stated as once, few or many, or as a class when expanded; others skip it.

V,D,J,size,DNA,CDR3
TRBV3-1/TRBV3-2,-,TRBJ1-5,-,TGTGCCAGCAGCCCCTCAGGAGGGGAGGGTCAGCCCCAGCATTTT,CASSPSGGEGQPQHF
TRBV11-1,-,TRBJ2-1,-,TGTGCCAGCAGCTTATTCTCGAGCTCCTACAATGAGCAGTTCTTC,CASSLFSSSYNEQFF
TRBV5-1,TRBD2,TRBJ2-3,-,TGCGCCAGCAGCCTCCTGGGACTAGCGGGGCGTGGAAAAGTGGATACGCAGTATTTT,CASSLLGLAGRGKVDTQYF
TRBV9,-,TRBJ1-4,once,TGTGCCAGCAGCGTAGGAGGAGGGTGGGAAAAACTGTTTTTT,CASSVGGGWEKLFF
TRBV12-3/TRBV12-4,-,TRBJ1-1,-,TGTGCCAGCAGTGAGGGGGGGAGAGCGGTCGCTTTCTTT,CASSEGGRAVAFF
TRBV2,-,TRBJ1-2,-,TGTGCCAGCGGGAGGACACCGTGGACCTACACCTTC,CASGRTPWTYTF
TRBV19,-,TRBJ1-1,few,TGTGCCAGTAGTATCGGTTTGTTCACTGAAGCTTTCTTT,CASSIGLFTEAFF
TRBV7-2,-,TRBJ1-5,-,TGTGCCAGCAGCTTAGCGCTAGGTGCGAGCAATCAGCCCCAGCATTTT,CASSLALGASNQPQHF
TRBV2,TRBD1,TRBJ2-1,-,TGTGCCAGCAGTACGACCGGGACAGGGGCAAGGAATGAGCAGTTCTTC,CASSTTGTGARNEQFF
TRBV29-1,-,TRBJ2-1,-,TGCAGCGGGGGCCCTCTTGGCGGGAACTACAATGAGCAGTTCTTC,CSGGPLGGNYNEQFF
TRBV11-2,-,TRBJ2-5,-,TGTGCCAGCAGCTTAGAAGCAGGGATAGAGACCCAGTACTTC,CASSLEAGIETQYF
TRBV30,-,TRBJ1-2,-,TGTGCCTGGAGTCTCGATAGCTTGGACACCTTC,CAWSLDSLDTF
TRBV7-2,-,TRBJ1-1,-,TGTGCCAGCACTACACAGATTAAGAACACTGAAGCTTTCTTT,CASTTQIKNTEAFF
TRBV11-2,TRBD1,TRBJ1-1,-,TGTGCCAGCAGCTCAGGAGGTCTCAGGGGGCCCCAGTCTGAAGCTTTCTTT,CASSSGGLRGPQSEAFF
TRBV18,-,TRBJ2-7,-,TGTGCCAGCTCACCACGAAGGGGCCTATCCCACTACGAGCAGTACTTC,CASSPRRGLSHYEQYF
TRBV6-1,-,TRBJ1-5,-,TGTGCCAGCAGTGAATTGCCCAGGGATCAGCCCCAGCATTTT,CASSELPRDQPQHF
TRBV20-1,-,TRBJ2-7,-,TGCAGTGCTAGTTCTTTCGCCGGGTCCTACGAGCAGTACTTC,CSASSFAGSYEQYF
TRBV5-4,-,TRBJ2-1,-,TGTGCCAGCAGCCAAGGACTCCTCTCGAGCAATGAGCAGTTCTTC,CASSQGLLSSNEQFF
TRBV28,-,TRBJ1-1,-,TGTGCCAGCGGGGGCGCAGGATCGGGGACTGAAGCTTTCTTT,CASGGAGSGTEAFF
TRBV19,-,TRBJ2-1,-,TGTGCCAGTAGTATTAGCCTAGCCCATGAGCAGTTCTTC,CASSISLAHEQFF
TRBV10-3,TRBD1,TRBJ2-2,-,TGTGCCATCAAGAAGGGACAGGACACCGGGGAGCTGTTTTTT,CAIKKGQDTGELFF
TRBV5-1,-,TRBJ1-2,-,TGCGCCAGCAGCTTGGAGGGAGCCGATGGCTACACCTTC,CASSLEGADGYTF
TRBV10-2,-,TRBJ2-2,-,TGCGCCAGCAGCGATGTGGGGGGTTCCGCCGGGGAGCTGTTTTTT,CASSDVGGSAGELFF
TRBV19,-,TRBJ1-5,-,TGTGCCAGTAGTATCCGAGGGCCGGGCAATCAGCCCCAGCATTTT,CASSIRGPGNQPQHF
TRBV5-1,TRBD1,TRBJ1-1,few,TGCGCCAGCAGCTTGACAGGGGGGGTGACTGAAGCTTTCTTT,CASSLTGGVTEAFF
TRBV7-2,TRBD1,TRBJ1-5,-,TGTGCCAGCAGCTTTAGCCACACAGGGGACGGTCAGCCCCAGCATTTT,CASSFSHTGDGQPQHF
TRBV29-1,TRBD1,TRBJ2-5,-,TGCAGCGTTGTCGGACAGGCAGAGACCCAGTACTTC,CSVVGQAETQYF
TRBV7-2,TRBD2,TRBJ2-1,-,TGTGCCAGCGGTCCCGAGGGCGGGGGAGAGAGAGAGCAGTTCTTC,CASGPEGGGEREQFF
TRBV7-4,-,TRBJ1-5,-,TGTGCCAGCAGCTTCGTTGTGCCCCAGCATTTT,CASSFVVPQHF
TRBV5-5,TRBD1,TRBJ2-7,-,TGTGCCAGCAGCTCGGCCGGGACAGGGGACCCCTACGAGCAGTACTTC,CASSSAGTGDPYEQYF
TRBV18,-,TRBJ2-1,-,TGTGCCAGCTCACCATTCCGGAGAAGGGCCGGGGAAGGAGGCAATGAGCAGTTCTTC,CASSPFRRRAGEGGNEQFF
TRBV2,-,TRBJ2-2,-,TGTGCCAGCACCCTAGGCGCGGACACCGGGGAGCTGTTTTTT,CASTLGADTGELFF
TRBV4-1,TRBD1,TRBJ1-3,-,TGCGCCAGCAGCCATTACGGACAGGAACGGCGAAACACCATATATTTT,CASSHYGQERRNTIYF
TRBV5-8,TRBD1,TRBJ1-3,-,TGTGCCAGCAGCATAGGACAGGGAGTAATAAGTGGAAACACCATATATTTT,CASSIGQGVISGNTIYF
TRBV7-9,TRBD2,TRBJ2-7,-,TGTGCCAGCAGCCTCCCCGGCAGCGGGAGGTCCTACGAGCAGTACTTC,CASSLPGSGRSYEQYF
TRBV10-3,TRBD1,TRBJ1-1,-,TGTGCCATCAGTGGACAGGGGGCAAGAAGGAACACTGAAGCTTTCTTT,CAISGQGARRNTEAFF
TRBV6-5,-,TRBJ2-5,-,TGTGCCAGCTTAAAGAAACAGGGCGGAGAGACCCAGTACTTC,CASLKKQGGETQYF
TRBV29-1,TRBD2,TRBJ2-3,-,TGCAGCGTTGATATCACTAGCGGACGCACAGATACGCAGTATTTT,CSVDITSGRTDTQYF
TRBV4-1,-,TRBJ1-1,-,TGCGCCAGCAGCCAAGAAGAACCTCCACTAAGGATGAACACTGAAGCTTTCTTT,CASSQEEPPLRMNTEAFF
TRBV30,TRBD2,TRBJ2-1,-,TGTGCCCGAAATAGCGGGGTCAGGGACAATGAGCAGTTCTTC,CARNSGVRDNEQFF
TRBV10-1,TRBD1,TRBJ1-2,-,TGCGCCAGCAGTCAAGACAGGGTCTATGGCTACACCTTC,CASSQDRVYGYTF
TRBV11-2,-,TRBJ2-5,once,TGTGCCAGCAGCTTTCAGGGTGAGACCCAGTACTTC,CASSFQGETQYF
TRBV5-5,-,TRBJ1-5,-,TGTGCCAGCAGCTTGACGACTAATCAGCCCCAGCATTTT,CASSLTTNQPQHF
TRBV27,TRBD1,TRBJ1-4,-,TGTGCCAGCAGTTTAAAACAGGGGCCACATGAAAAACTGTTTTTT,CASSLKQGPHEKLFF
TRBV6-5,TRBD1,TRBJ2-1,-,TGTGCCAGCATCACGCACCGGGACAGGGAGCAGTTCTTC,CASITHRDREQFF
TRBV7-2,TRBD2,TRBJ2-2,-,TGTGCCAGCAGCACCCGGGGACTAGCGGAGAACACCGGGGAGCTGTTTTTT,CASSTRGLAENTGELFF
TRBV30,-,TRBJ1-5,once,TGTGCCTGGAGGGTGAGGGGGGGCACAAATCAGCCCCAGCATTTT,CAWRVRGGTNQPQHF
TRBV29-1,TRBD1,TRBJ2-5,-,TGCAGCGCTAACGAGTTACAGGGGGCGAGAGAGACCCAGTACTTC,CSANELQGARETQYF